What follows describes a single T cell receptor beta chain. Its specific antigen is unknown. No clone much larger than this one lies a single base away; base qualities are absent. The immunoSEQ Assay, a bias-controlled multiplex PCR, was used to amplify TCRbeta CDR3 regions from genomic DNA. As for the original processing: Nucleated cell counts per sample were estimated from amplification of reference gene primers within the assay. To quantify the absolute abundance of each unique TCRbeta CDR3 rearrangement, sequence reads were collapsed and filtered. For each sample, productive Simpson clonality was calculated as the square root of Simpson's diversity index over productive rearrangements. TCRdb retrieved this table from immuneACCESS and kept in-frame rearrangements only. Not all clones are present; in checked studies, unresolved V genes account for under half, and no reason is known for the remainder. V and J calls and clone size are copied from that table; D and trimming were computed from the DNA. Present in this sample are some 200,000 clones, roughly 85% of which were seen just once. The ten largest clones represent over 3% of the sample.

This sample was included in a study of blood T cell repertoires in COVID-19 (dated by TCRdb to the early 2020s). In the study overall: The collaborator samples originated in the United States, Italy and Spain and spanned the acute and convalescent phases of COVID-19. The material from the prospective study consisted of cDNA or gDNA derived from T cells, B-cell-depleted T cells, or PBMCs. Deeply sampled blood TCRbeta repertoires from subjects exposed to, actively infected with, or recovered from COVID-19 were included in the dataset. The repertoires were made available in a free public database intended to serve as a resource for research on the immune response to SARS-CoV-2. Samples were obtained from the ongoing ImmuneRACE study (first 160 participants) and from 1,200 or so subjects provided by 6 global collaborators. Sample metadata almost always included a de-identified subject ID, COVID-19 status, age in years and sex. Where available, HLA class I and class II types were obtained from metadata supplied by the sample provider rather than from assay-based typing. Study-wide conclusions, independent of this receptor: The amount of clinical and demographic metadata varied by source and participant and was provided uncurated.

Participants in the prospective study were enrolled through a virtual design, were aged roughly 18 to 90 years, and lived in roughly 26 United States geographic areas. In the prospective study, participants were assigned to cohorts based on the clinical history participants reported in a screening survey and a study questionnaire. Each participant in the prospective study had whole blood, serum and a nasopharyngeal or oropharyngeal swab collected by mobile phlebotomists. Participants in the prospective study had the option to provide additional blood draws and questionnaires over a roughly 2-month period. Before DNA extraction, blood samples from the prospective study were shipped at room temperature or frozen. The CDR3 runs 15 amino acids, cysteine and phenylalanine included. Only the CDR3 portion is preserved as DNA: 45 bases, with reading frame beginning at the first base. Via the germline V gene (reference sequence), CDR1 is GTSNPN and CDR2 SVGIG. At the junction V is shortened by 3 bases and J by 3 bases; bases outside the gene matches: 10.

The receptor chain draws on TRBV30 and TRBJ1-1; the central 7 bases match TRBD1. The source of this sequence is a middle-aged woman with acute COVID-19. The sample consisted of PBMCs or T cells enriched from blood (not recorded which). The DNA is as follows: TGTGCCTGGAGCTTATCACAGGGGCGGGACACTGAAGCTTTCTTT. Its protein product is CAWSLSQGRDTEAFF.